This T cell receptor beta chain is from a study of CD8+CD57+ T cells in acquired aplastic anemia. Broader study findings: It was found that more than 25 CD8+ CDR3 sequences were shared between patients and controls.

An expansion of CD8+CD57+ cells by flow cytometry had been shown in patients chosen for sequencing. There were no patients without severe acquired aplastic anemia. The CDR3 extends over 16 amino acids. CDR1 and CDR2 from the germline V gene are ENHRY and SYGVKD. The V segment lost 2 bases and the J segment 7 bases; nucleotides outside the gene matches: 10. CDR3 and TCR beta VDJ profiling relied on genomic DNA as the template. TCRdb analysed the reads with MiXCR anew, one entry per CDR3 protein. The sample records 50,000 to 65,000 distinct CDR3 sequences, around 50% being singletons. Regarding this clonotype: Its matching antigen is unknown.

This chain joins TRBV10-3 and TRBJ2-5; TRBD1 agrees at 10 bases. The TCR comes from a human donor with aplastic anemia. The source material was sorted CD4+, CD8+, or CD8+CD57+ T cells (not recorded which) from PBMCs. The CDR3 reads CAISERDRGILGTQYF. As DNA, the CDR3 is TGTGCCATCAGTGAGAGGGACAGGGGTATTCTAGGGACCCAGTACTTC.